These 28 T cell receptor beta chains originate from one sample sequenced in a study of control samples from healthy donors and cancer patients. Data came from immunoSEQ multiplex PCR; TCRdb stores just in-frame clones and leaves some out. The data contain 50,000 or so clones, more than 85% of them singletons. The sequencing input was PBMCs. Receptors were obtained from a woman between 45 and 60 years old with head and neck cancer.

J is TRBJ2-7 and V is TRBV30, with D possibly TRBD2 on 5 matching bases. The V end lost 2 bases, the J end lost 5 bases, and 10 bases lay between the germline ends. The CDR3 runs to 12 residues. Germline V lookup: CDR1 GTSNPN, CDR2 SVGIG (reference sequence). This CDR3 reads CAWSQRDDEQYF. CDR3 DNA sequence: TGTGCCTGGAGTCAGAGGGATGACGAGCAGTACTTC.

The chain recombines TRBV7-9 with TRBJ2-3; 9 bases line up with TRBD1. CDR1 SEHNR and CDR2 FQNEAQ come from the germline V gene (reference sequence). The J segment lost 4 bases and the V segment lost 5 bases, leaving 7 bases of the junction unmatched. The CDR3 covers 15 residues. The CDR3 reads CASSPNRGPADTQYF. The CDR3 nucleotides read TGTGCCAGCAGCCCAAACAGGGGGCCGGCAGATACGCAGTATTTT.

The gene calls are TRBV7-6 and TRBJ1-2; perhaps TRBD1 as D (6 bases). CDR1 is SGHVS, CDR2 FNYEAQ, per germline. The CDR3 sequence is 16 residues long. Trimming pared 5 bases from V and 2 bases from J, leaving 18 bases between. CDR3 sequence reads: CASSAGGASTNYGYTF. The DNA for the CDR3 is TGTGCCAGCAGCGCTGGGGGGGCTTCAACAAACTATGGCTACACCTTC.

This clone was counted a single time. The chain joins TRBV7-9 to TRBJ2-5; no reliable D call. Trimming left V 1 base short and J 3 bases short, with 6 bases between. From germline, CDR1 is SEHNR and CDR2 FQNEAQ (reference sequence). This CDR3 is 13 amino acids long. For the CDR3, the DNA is TGTGCCAGCAGCTTAGGCTGGGAAGAGACCCAGTACTTC. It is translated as CASSLGWEETQYF.

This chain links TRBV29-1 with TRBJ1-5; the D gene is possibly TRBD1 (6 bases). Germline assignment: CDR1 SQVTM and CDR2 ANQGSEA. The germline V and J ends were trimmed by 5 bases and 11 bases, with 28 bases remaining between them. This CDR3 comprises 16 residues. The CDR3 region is CSVLGGSTTSEGAQHF. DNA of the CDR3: TGCAGCGTTTTGGGGGGCAGTACTACTTCGGAGGGGGCCCAGCATTTT.

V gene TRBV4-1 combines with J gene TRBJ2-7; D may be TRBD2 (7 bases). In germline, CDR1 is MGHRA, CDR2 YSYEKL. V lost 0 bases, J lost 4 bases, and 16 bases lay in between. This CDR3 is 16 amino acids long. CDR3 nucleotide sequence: TGCGCCAGCAGCCAAGACTGGGGCGGGGGCATTTACGAGCAGTACTTC. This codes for CASSQDWGGGIYEQYF.

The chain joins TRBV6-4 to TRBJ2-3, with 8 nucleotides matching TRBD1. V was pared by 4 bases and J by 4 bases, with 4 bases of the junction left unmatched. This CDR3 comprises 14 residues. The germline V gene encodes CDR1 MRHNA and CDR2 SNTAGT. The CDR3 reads CASSVSGQADTQYF. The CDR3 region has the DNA TGTGCCAGCAGTGTCTCGGGACAGGCAGATACGCAGTATTTT.

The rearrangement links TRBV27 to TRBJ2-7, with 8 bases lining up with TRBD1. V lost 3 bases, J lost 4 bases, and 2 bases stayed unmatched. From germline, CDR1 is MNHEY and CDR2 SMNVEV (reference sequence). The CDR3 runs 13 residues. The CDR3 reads CASSFYRGYEQYF. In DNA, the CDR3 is TGTGCCAGCAGTTTCTACAGGGGGTACGAGCAGTACTTC.

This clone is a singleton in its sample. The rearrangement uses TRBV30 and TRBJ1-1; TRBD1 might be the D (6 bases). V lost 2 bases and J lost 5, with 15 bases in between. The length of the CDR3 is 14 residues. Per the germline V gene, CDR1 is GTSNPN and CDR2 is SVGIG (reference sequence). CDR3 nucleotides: TGTGCCTGGAGTTGGCGGGGGGCAGGAACTGAAGCTTTCTTT. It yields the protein CAWSWRGAGTEAFF.

CDR3 nucleotides: TGCGCCAGCAGCTTGGGGATGGCTAGCGGGGTCCAAGAGACCCAGTACTTC. This translates into CASSLGMASGVQETQYF. The chain has TRBV5-1 and TRBJ2-5; 9 positions agree with TRBD2. Germline CDR1 SGHRS, CDR2 YFSETQ. V lost 0 bases to trimming and J lost 1 base; unmatched junction nucleotides: 7. The CDR3 loop spans 17 amino acids.

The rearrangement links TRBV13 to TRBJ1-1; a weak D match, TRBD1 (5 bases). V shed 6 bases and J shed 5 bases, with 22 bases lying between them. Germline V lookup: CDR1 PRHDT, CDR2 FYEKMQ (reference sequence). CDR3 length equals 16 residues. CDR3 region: CASSPRAGGVNTEAFF. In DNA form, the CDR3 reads TGTGCCAGCAGTCCGCGGGCGGGGGGAGTCAATACTGAAGCTTTCTTT.

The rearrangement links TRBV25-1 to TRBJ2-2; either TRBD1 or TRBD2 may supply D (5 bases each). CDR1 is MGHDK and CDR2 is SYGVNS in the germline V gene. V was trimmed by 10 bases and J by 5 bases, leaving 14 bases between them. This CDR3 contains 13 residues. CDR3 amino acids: CATGPLWTGELFF. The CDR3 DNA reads TGTGCCACGGGACCCCTTTGGACCGGGGAGCTGTTTTTT. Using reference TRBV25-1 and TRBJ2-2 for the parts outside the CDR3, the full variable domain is EADIYQTPRYLVIGTGKKITLECSQTMGHDKMYWYQQDPGMELHLIHYSYGVNSTEKGDLSSESTVSRIRTEHFPLTLESARPSHTSQYLCATGPLWTGELFFGEGSRLTVL.

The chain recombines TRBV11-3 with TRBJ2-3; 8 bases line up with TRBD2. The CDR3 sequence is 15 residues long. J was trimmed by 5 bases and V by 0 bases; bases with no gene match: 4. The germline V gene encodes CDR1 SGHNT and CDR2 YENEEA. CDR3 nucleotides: TGTGCCAGCAGCTTAGACGGGGGGGCGGGAGATACGCAGTATTTT. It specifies CASSLDGGAGDTQYF.

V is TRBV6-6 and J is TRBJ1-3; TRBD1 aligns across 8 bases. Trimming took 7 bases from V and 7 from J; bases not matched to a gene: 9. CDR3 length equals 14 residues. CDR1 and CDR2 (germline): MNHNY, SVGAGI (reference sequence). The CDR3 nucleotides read TGTGCCAGCACCCCGGACAGGGCTTGGAACACCATATATTTT. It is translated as CASTPDRAWNTIYF.

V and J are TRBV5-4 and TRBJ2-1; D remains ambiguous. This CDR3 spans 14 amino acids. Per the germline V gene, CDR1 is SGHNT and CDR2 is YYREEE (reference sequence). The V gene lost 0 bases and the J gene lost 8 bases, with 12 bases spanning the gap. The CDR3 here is CASSLAQSRDEQFF. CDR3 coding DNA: TGTGCCAGCAGCTTGGCCCAATCGCGCGATGAGCAGTTCTTC.

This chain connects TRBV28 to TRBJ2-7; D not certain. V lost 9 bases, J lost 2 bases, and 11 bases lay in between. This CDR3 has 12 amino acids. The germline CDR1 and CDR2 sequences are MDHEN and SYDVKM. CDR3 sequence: CASLGFPYEQYF. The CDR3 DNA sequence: TGTGCCAGTCTAGGGTTTCCCTACGAGCAGTACTTC.

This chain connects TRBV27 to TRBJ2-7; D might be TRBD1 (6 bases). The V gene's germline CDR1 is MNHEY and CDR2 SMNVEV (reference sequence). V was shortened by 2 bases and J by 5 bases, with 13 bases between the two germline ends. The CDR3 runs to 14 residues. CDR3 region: CASSLQGLRDEQYF. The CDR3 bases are TGTGCCAGCAGTTTACAGGGGCTGAGGGACGAGCAGTACTTC.

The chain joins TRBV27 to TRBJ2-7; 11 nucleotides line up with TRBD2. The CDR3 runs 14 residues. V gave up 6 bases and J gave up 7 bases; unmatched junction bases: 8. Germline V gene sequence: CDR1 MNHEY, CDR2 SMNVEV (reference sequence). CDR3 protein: CASRRDSGREEQYF. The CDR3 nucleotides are TGTGCCAGCAGACGAGATAGCGGGAGGGAGGAGCAGTACTTC.

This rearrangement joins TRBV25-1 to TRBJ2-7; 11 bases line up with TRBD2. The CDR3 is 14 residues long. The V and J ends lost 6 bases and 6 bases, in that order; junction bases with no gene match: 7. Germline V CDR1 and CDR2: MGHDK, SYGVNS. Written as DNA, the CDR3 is TGTGCCAGCAGCGAGGAACTAGCGGGAGTCGAGCAGTACTTC. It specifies CASSEELAGVEQYF.

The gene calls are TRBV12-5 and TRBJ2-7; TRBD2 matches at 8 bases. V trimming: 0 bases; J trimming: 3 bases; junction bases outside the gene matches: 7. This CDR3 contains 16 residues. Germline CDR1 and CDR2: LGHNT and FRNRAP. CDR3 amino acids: CASGLVLTGTSYEQYF. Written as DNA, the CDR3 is TGTGCTAGTGGTTTGGTACTTACCGGGACTAGCTACGAGCAGTACTTC.

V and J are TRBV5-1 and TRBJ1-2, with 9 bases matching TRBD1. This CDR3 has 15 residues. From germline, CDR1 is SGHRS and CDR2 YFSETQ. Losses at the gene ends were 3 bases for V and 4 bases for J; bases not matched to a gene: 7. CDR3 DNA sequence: TGCGCCAGCAGCTCGGTGACAGGGGGAATCTATGGCTACACCTTC. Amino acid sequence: CASSSVTGGIYGYTF. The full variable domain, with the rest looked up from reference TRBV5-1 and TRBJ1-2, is KAGVTQTPRYLIKTRGQQVTLSCSPISGHRSVSWYQQTPGQGLQFLFEYFSETQRNKGNFPGRFSGRQFSNSRSEMNVSTLELGDSALYLCASSSVTGGIYGYTFGSGTRLTVV.

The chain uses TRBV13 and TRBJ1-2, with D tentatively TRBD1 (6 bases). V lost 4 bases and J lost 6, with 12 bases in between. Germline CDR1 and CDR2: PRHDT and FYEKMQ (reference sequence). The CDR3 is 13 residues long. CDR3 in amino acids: CASSYQGRDGYTF. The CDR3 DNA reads TGTGCCAGCAGCTATCAGGGGAGAGATGGCTACACCTTC.

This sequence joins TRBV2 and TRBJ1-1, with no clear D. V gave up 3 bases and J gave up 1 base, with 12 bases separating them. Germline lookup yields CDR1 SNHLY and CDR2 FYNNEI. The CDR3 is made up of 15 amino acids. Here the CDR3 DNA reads TGTGCCAGCAGTGAGTACAGCTTATGGAACACTGAAGCTTTCTTT. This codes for CASSEYSLWNTEAFF.

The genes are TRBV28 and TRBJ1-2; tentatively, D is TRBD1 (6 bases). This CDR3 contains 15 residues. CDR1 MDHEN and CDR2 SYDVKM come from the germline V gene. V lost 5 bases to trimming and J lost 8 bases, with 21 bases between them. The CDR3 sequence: CASSIGGAQSMGYTF. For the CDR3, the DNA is TGTGCCAGCAGTATAGGGGGGGCGCAAAGTATGGGCTACACCTTC.

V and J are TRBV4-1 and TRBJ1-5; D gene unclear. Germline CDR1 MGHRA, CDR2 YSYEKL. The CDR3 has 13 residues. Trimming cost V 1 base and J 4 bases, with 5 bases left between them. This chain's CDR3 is CASSQVRNQPQHF. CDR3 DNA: TGCGCCAGCAGCCAAGTGCGTAATCAGCCCCAGCATTTT.

CDR3 sequence: CASSLNRESYGYTF. The CDR3 DNA reads TGTGCCAGCAGCTTAAACAGGGAAAGCTATGGCTACACCTTC. The rearrangement uses TRBV7-2 and TRBJ1-2, with D tentatively TRBD1 (6 bases). Germline V gene lookup returns CDR1 SGHTA and CDR2 FQGNSA. Trimming shortened V by 2 bases and J by 4 bases, and 11 bases separated the two germline ends. The CDR3 loop spans 14 amino acids.

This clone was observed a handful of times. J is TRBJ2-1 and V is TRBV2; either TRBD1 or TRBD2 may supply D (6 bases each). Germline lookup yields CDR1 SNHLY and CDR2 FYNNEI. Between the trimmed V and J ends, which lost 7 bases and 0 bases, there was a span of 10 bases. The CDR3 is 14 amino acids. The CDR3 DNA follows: TGTGCCAGCAAAGAGGGGGGCTCCTACAATGAGCAGTTCTTC. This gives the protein CASKEGGSYNEQFF.

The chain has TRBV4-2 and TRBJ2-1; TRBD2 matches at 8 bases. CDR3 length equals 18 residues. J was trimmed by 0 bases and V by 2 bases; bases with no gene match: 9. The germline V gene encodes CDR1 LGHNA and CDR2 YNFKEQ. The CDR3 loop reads CASSQSAGGLSSYNEQFF. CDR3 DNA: TGTGCCAGCAGCCAAAGCGCGGGAGGTCTAAGCTCCTACAATGAGCAGTTCTTC.